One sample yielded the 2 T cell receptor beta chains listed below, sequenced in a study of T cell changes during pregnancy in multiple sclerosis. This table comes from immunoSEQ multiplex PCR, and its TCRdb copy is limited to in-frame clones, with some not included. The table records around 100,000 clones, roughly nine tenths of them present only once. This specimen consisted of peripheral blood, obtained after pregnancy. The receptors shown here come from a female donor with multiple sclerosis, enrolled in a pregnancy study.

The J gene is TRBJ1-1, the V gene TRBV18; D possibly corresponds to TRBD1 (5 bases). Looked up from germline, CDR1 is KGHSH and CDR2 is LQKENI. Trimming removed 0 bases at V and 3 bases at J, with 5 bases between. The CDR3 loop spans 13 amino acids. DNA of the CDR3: TGTGCCAGCTCACCACCAGGGGACACTGAAGCTTTCTTT. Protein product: CASSPPGDTEAFF.

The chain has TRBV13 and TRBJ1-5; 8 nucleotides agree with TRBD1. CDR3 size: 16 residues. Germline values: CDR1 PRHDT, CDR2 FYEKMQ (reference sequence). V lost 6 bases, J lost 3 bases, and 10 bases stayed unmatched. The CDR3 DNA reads TGTGCCAGCAGTATGACCGGGACAGGACTCAATCAGCCCCAGCATTTT. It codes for CASSMTGTGLNQPQHF.